This note documents a single T cell receptor beta chain sequence. What it binds is not known. This specimen belongs to a study of CD8 T cells in ankylosing spondylitis. Quantitative 5'-RACE with molecular barcodes was used to make the TCR beta libraries. TCRdb used MiXCR to reprocess the 5' RACE reads, holding one entry per CDR3 protein. In the table there are some 700,000 distinct CDR3 sequences, 19% of which are singletons. Whole-study findings and limits: Reactive arthritis synovial fluid and blood were previously reported to contain some motif variants. Blood from ankylosing spondylitis patients appeared to carry a characteristic roughly eight-variant TCR beta motif. According to the report, clones linked to the disease were significantly enriched in matched synovial fluid samples taken from ankylosing spondylitis patients.

The sample consisted of blood, either unsorted or a sorted T cell fraction (not recorded which). The TCR originated in a male donor with ankylosing spondylitis.

The CDR3 DNA reads TGCAGTGCTTTCGAGGGGTCGATGGATGAGCAGTTCTTC. Protein sequence: CSAFEGSMDEQFF. The chain uses TRBV20-1 and TRBJ2-1; D may match TRBD1 or TRBD2 (5 bases each). The CDR3 totals 13 residues. Germline V lookup: CDR1 DFQATT, CDR2 SNEGSKA (reference sequence). The ends were cut back, 5 bases at V and 8 bases at J, with 16 bases in the middle.